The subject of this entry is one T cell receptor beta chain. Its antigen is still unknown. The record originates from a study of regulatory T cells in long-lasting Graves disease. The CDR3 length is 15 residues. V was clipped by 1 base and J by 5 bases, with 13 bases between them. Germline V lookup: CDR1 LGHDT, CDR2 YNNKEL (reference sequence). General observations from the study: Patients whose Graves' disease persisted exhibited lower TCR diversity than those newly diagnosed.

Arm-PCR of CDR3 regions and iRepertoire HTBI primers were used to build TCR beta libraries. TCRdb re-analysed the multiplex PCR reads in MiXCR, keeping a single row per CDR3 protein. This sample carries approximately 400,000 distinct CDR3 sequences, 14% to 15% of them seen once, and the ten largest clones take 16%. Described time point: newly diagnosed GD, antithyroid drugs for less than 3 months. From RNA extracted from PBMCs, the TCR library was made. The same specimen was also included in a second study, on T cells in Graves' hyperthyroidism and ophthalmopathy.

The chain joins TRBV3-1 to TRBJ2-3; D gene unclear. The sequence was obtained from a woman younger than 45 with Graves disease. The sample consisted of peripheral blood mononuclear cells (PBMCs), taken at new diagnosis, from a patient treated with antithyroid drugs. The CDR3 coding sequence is TGTGCCAGCAGCCAAGGAATCCAACTCGGAGATACGCAGTATTTT. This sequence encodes CASSQGIQLGDTQYF.